This TCR beta chain is drawn from a study of OX40 agonist ivuxolimab in advanced cancers. About the study: Patients' therapy was ivuxolimab, an antibody that acts as an agonist of OX40 (CD134).

Assay used: immunoSEQ multiplex PCR; TCRdb lists only in-frame clones, some missing. The profile shows 55,000 to 75,000 clones, approximately 91% of them singletons. Study-wide findings and caveats: Antigen targets of the expanded peripheral T cells went undetermined. Relative to CD4+, CD8+ T cells held more expanded clones on average.

In the case of this clone: Its antigen is currently unknown.

Exclusion applied to patients with autoimmune disease history or systemic immunosuppression. Deletions cut 1 base from V and 2 bases from J, with 11 bases between. The CDR3 has 15 residues. Germline lookup yields CDR1 LGHNA and CDR2 YNFKEQ. V is TRBV4-2 and J is TRBJ1-2; weak D call: TRBD1 (6 bases). The receptor was isolated from an adult with an advanced solid tumor such as melanoma, head and neck, liver or kidney cancer. The sequenced sample was CD4+ or CD8+ T cells sorted from blood, obtained in a trial of the OX40 agonist ivuxolimab. CDR3 residues: CASSQVSDRNYGYTF. CDR3 bases: TGTGCCAGCAGCCAAGTCTCGGACAGAAACTATGGCTACACCTTC.